These 27 T cell receptor beta chains came from one sample sequenced in a study of T cells after yellow fever vaccination. TCRdb reanalysed the 5' RACE reads using MiXCR and keeps one entry per CDR3 protein. The sample has over 150,000 distinct CDR3 sequences, 6.2% seen once. The source was CD4+ T cells sorted from PBMCs, collected on the day of the first yellow fever vaccination. Receptors were obtained from a man aged 18-30 years who received the YFV17D yellow fever vaccine.

This chain links TRBV7-2 with TRBJ2-3; D perhaps matches TRBD2 (5 bases). The CDR3 runs 13 residues. V lost 5 bases and J lost 2, with 8 bases in between. The germline gives CDR1 SGHTA, CDR2 FQGNSA. The CDR3 DNA follows: TGTGCCAGCAGCGCGGGCTACACAGATACGCAGTATTTT. Protein product: CASSAGYTDTQYF.

The V gene is TRBV3-1, the J gene TRBJ1-2; perhaps TRBD1 as D (5 bases). The CDR3 spans 14 residues. V was cut by 0 bases and J by 7 bases, with 12 bases left in between. Germline CDR1 LGHDT, CDR2 YNNKEL (reference sequence). In nucleotides, the CDR3 is TGTGCCAGCAGCCAAGAGGGGGGTTTTCGTGGCTACACCTTC. Translated, it gives CASSQEGGFRGYTF.

This clonotype was observed a handful of times. This chain links TRBV19 with TRBJ2-2, with 7 bases matching TRBD1. V shed 6 bases, J shed 6 bases, and the junction held 10 bases outside the gene matches. The CDR3 length is 15 residues. Germline values: CDR1 LNHDA, CDR2 SQIVND (reference sequence). The CDR3 nucleotides read TGTGCCAGTAGGGCCGGGACAGAGGGTCCCGGGGAGCTGTTTTTT. Amino acid sequence: CASRAGTEGPGELFF.

This clonotype was counted ten times or more. The chain joins TRBV4-3 to TRBJ1-3, with TRBD1 matching 11 bases. This CDR3 has 14 residues. V shed 3 bases, J shed 7 bases, and the junction held 2 bases outside the gene matches. From germline, CDR1 is LGHNA and CDR2 YSLEER. CDR3 amino acids: CASSQDRGLNTIYF. For the CDR3, the DNA is TGCGCCAGCAGCCAGGACAGGGGGCTTAACACCATATATTTT.

This clonotype was counted a few times. The rearrangement links TRBV10-3 to TRBJ2-1; unclear D gene. V was shortened by 0 bases and J by 4 bases, with 16 bases between the two germline ends. This CDR3 has 17 residues. Germline lookup yields CDR1 ENHRY and CDR2 SYGVKD. The CDR3 DNA is TGTGCCATCAGTGAGTCGATTCGGTCCAGGTCATACAATGAGCAGTTCTTC. Protein sequence: CAISESIRSRSYNEQFF.

At least ten counts were recorded for this clonotype. V usage is TRBV24-1 and J usage is TRBJ2-1, with a weak D call TRBD1 (5 bases). This CDR3 region has 17 residues. Germline V gene data show CDR1 as KGHDR and CDR2 as SFDVKD. Trimming cost V 4 bases and J 2 bases, with 17 bases left between them. Here the CDR3 DNA reads TGTGCCACCAGTGACCTCGCCGACAGCGCTCCCTACAATGAGCAGTTCTTC. Translating it yields CATSDLADSAPYNEQFF.

This clonotype was observed a handful of times. The rearrangement joins TRBV18 to TRBJ1-4; 8 nucleotides line up with TRBD1. V lost 3 bases to trimming and J lost 6 bases; unmatched junction nucleotides: 3. Germline CDR1 and CDR2: KGHSH and LQKENI. There are 14 residues in the CDR3. CDR3 nucleotides: TGTGCCAGCTCACCCAGGGGGCGCGATGAAAAACTGTTTTTT. This codes for CASSPRGRDEKLFF. The whole variable domain, filled in from reference TRBV18 and TRBJ1-4, reads NAGVMQNPRHLVRRRGQEARLRCSPMKGHSHVYWYRQLPEEGLKFMVYLQKENIIDESGMPKERFSAEFPKEGPSILRIQQVVRGDSAAYFCASSPRGRDEKLFFGSGTQLSVL.

This clonotype occurred many times. This chain uses TRBV12-5 with TRBJ2-3; 7 bases match TRBD1. From germline, CDR1 is LGHNT and CDR2 FRNRAP. This CDR3 has 15 residues. Trimming removed 5 bases from V and 1 base from J; junction bases left unmatched: 6. CDR3 DNA sequence: TGTGCTAGTGGTCCTAACAGGGGAGGCACAGATACGCAGTATTTT. This encodes CASGPNRGGTDTQYF. Full variable domain (rest looked up from reference TRBV12-5 and TRBJ2-3): DARVTQTPRHKVTEMGQEVTMRCQPILGHNTVFWYRQTMMQGLELLAYFRNRAPLDDSGMPKDRFSAEMPDATLATLKIQPSEPRDSAVYFCASGPNRGGTDTQYFGPGTRLTVL.

This clonotype was recorded a few times. The J gene is TRBJ2-4, the V gene TRBV6-5; D may be TRBD2 (5 bases). This CDR3 contains 15 residues. The germline gives CDR1 MNHEY, CDR2 SVGAGI. V gave up 2 bases and J gave up 2 bases, with 10 bases separating them. The CDR3 nucleotides read TGTGCCAGCAGTTACACTCGGAGGTCCAAAAACATTCAGTACTTC. It is translated as CASSYTRRSKNIQYF.

In its sample, this clonotype was seen a few times. This chain links TRBV30 with TRBJ1-4; D not certain. The germline CDR1 and CDR2 sequences are GTSNPN and SVGIG (reference sequence). V lost 3 bases and J lost 7, with 12 bases in between. The length of the CDR3 is 13 residues. The CDR3: CAWSTLFGEKLFF. DNA of the CDR3: TGTGCCTGGAGCACTTTATTCGGTGAAAAACTGTTTTTT.

The table lists this clonotype with many counts. The chain has TRBV20-1 and TRBJ2-3; D is possibly TRBD1 (6 bases). V lost 4 bases, J lost 4 bases, and 15 bases lay in between. CDR1 and CDR2 from the germline V gene are DFQATT and SNEGSKA (reference sequence). The length of the CDR3 is 14 residues. The CDR3 nucleotides are TGCAGTGCTATACAGGGTTGGGTTCCAGATACGCAGTATTTT. Protein: CSAIQGWVPDTQYF.

This clonotype was detected ten times or more. The chain couples TRBV4-1 to TRBJ2-2; a possible D gene is TRBD2 (6 bases). The CDR3 consists of 16 residues. V dropped 0 bases and J dropped 6 bases, with 14 bases sitting between them. Germline CDR1 and CDR2: MGHRA and YSYEKL. The CDR3 region has the DNA TGCGCCAGCAGCCAAGATGAGAGCGGGTGGGCCGGGGAGCTGTTTTTT. Encoded protein: CASSQDESGWAGELFF.

This rearrangement joins TRBV11-2 to TRBJ2-2; 11 bases match TRBD2. V dropped 1 base and J dropped 4; count of bases not matched to a gene: 8. CDR3 length: 18 residues. Germline CDR1 reads SGHAT; CDR2 reads FQNNGV. The CDR3 bases are TGTGCCAGCAGCTTAGGACTAGCGGGGACATTGGGCACCGGGGAGCTGTTTTTT. Translating it yields CASSLGLAGTLGTGELFF.

This clonotype was counted a few times. The CDR3 region is CASSFVSRGQFF. DNA for the CDR3: TGCGCCAGCAGCTTCGTTTCCCGAGGGCAGTTCTTC. The chain combines TRBV5-1 with TRBJ2-1; D gene ambiguous. Per germline, CDR1 SGHRS and CDR2 YFSETQ. This CDR3 contains 12 residues. Between the trimmed V and J ends, which lost 2 bases and 12 bases, there was a span of 12 bases.

V gene TRBV9 combines with J gene TRBJ2-2; no firm D call. The germline V gene has CDR1 SGDLS and CDR2 YYNGEE. The V end was cut by 0 bases, the J end by 7 bases, with 13 bases between. The CDR3 is 15 residues long. The CDR3 region has the DNA TGTGCCAGCAGCGTAGGAAACCAAGGAGACGGGGAGCTGTTTTTT. Its protein product is CASSVGNQGDGELFF.

This clonotype was detected only a few times. The rearrangement joins TRBV5-1 to TRBJ2-3; no reliable D call. Germline CDR1 and CDR2: SGHRS and YFSETQ. The CDR3 extends over 13 amino acids. V was clipped by 7 bases and J by 6 bases, with 15 bases between them. The CDR3 sequence is CASSQQGGDTQYF. The CDR3 DNA sequence: TGCGCCAGCTCTCAGCAAGGTGGGGATACGCAGTATTTT.

This clonotype occurred a few times. DNA for the CDR3: TGTGCCAGCAGCCTCCGCGCTGACGCCGCAGATACGCAGTATTTT. Translated, it gives CASSLRADAADTQYF. The chain joins TRBV5-4 to TRBJ2-3; D is unresolved. Germline lookup yields CDR1 SGHNT and CDR2 YYREEE (reference sequence). The CDR3 runs to 15 residues. Trimming stripped 4 bases from V and 4 bases from J, with 16 bases between.

This clonotype appeared a few times. The chain recombines TRBV11-1 with TRBJ2-3; 9 bases line up with TRBD1. In germline, CDR1 is SGHAT, CDR2 FQDESV (reference sequence). The CDR3 covers 13 residues. V dropped 4 bases and J dropped 5; count of bases not matched to a gene: 1. The CDR3 loop is CASSSDRGDTQYF. In DNA, the CDR3 is TGTGCCAGCAGCTCGGACAGGGGAGATACGCAGTATTTT.

This clonotype showed up many times. CDR3 residues: CASSRQGNTGELFF. The CDR3 DNA reads as TGTGCCAGCAGCCGACAGGGGAACACCGGGGAGCTGTTTTTT. V is TRBV3-1 and J is TRBJ2-2; 7 positions agree with TRBD1. The V and J ends lost 4 bases and 1 base, in that order; junction bases with no gene match: 0. Per germline, CDR1 LGHDT and CDR2 YNNKEL (reference sequence). The CDR3 loop spans 14 amino acids.

This clonotype showed up many times. The chain has TRBV5-6 and TRBJ2-1; 7 nucleotides agree with TRBD1. The ends lost 3 bases at V and 3 bases at J; junction bases unmatched: 6. This CDR3 comprises 15 residues. CDR1 is SGHDT, CDR2 YYEEEE, per germline. CDR3 DNA sequence: TGTGCCAGCAGCTGGGTGGGGACAGTCTACAATGAGCAGTTCTTC. Its translation: CASSWVGTVYNEQFF.

This clonotype was detected a few times. The rearrangement links TRBV6-1 to TRBJ2-5; possibly TRBD1 or TRBD2 for D (6 bases each). CDR3 size: 16 residues. V was trimmed by 3 bases and J by 5 bases, leaving 19 bases between them. The germline gives CDR1 MNHNS, CDR2 SASEGT. The CDR3 sequence: CASSEMVSGGGETQYF. The CDR3 DNA follows: TGTGCCAGCAGTGAGATGGTTTCCGGGGGCGGGGAGACCCAGTACTTC.

The chain recombines TRBV6-2 or TRBV6-3 with TRBJ1-6; tentative D call: TRBD1 (6 bases). This CDR3 has 12 residues. CDR1 is MNHEY, CDR2 SVGEGT, per germline. Trimming stripped 11 bases from V and 5 bases from J, with 10 bases between. The CDR3 bases are TGTGCCGGAAACAGGGATAATTCACCCCTCCACTTT. The encoded protein is CAGNRDNSPLHF.

At least ten counts were recorded for this clonotype. This sequence joins TRBV29-1 and TRBJ1-5; D may be TRBD1 (6 bases). The germline V and J ends were trimmed by 4 bases and 4 bases, with 14 bases remaining between them. CDR3 length: 14 residues. CDR1 is SQVTM, CDR2 ANQGSEA, per germline. The CDR3 bases are TGCAGCGTTGCGTTCGGAGGGGGGAATCAGCCCCAGCATTTT. As protein: CSVAFGGGNQPQHF.

In its sample, this clonotype was seen many times. This chain connects TRBV5-1 to TRBJ1-5; D gene unclear. V was cut by 0 bases and J by 3 bases, with 4 bases left in between. CDR1 and CDR2 (germline): SGHRS, YFSETQ. CDR3 length: 13 amino acids. The CDR3 is CASSLDHNQPQHF. The CDR3 nucleotides are TGCGCCAGCAGCTTGGACCACAATCAGCCCCAGCATTTT. The full variable domain, in which reference TRBV5-1 and TRBJ1-5 provide the parts outside the CDR3, is KAGVTQTPRYLIKTRGQQVTLSCSPISGHRSVSWYQQTPGQGLQFLFEYFSETQRNKGNFPGRFSGRQFSNSRSEMNVSTLELGDSALYLCASSLDHNQPQHFGDGTRLSIL.

This clonotype was counted between two and nine times. The chain uses TRBV6-5 and TRBJ2-6, with no clear D. V lost 2 bases to trimming and J lost 3 bases, with 11 bases between them. The CDR3 length is 16 residues. CDR1 MNHEY and CDR2 SVGAGI come from the germline V gene. The CDR3 region is CASSYDWNLGANVLTF. CDR3 nucleotide sequence: TGTGCCAGCAGTTACGATTGGAATCTTGGGGCCAACGTCCTGACTTTC.

This clonotype was observed many times. The genes are TRBV12-3 or TRBV12-4 and TRBJ2-4, with D perhaps matching TRBD2 (7 bases). The length of the CDR3 is 16 residues. Trimming stripped 7 bases from V and 2 bases from J, with 18 bases between. Here the CDR3 DNA reads TGTGCCAGCACCCCTAGAGGCGGGGGCACCAAAAACATTCAGTACTTC. This codes for CASTPRGGGTKNIQYF.

This clonotype was detected only a few times. The genes are TRBV18 and TRBJ1-2, with 10 positions matching TRBD1. The V segment lost 3 bases and the J segment 7 bases; nucleotides outside the gene matches: 5. This CDR3 region has 14 residues. Germline V CDR1 and CDR2: KGHSH, LQKENI. The CDR3 DNA sequence: TGTGCCAGCTCACCTTCCGACAGGGGGCTTGGCTACACCTTC. Protein: CASSPSDRGLGYTF.